The rows below give T cell receptor beta chains drawn from one sample of a study of blood T cell repertoires in COVID-19. The protocol was immunoSEQ multiplex PCR, while the TCRdb copy is restricted to in-frame clones and leaves out a portion. The table includes tens of thousands of clones, 86% detected once. Sequences were obtained from peripheral blood. The receptor set was obtained from a woman aged 55-69 years with acute or convalescent COVID-19. CDR3s include the opening cysteine and the closing phenylalanine or tryptophan. A D gene is named only where the DNA matches it firmly. The size entry is marked missing in some rows and otherwise reads once, few, many or a size class.

TRBV19	TRBD2	14	NA	TRBJ2-1	TGTGCCAGTAGTAGTCGGGAGGGCTACAATGAGCAGTTCTTC	CASSSREGYNEQFF
TRBV4-1	TRBD1	16	NA	TRBJ1-3	TGCGCCAGCAGCCAAGAGACAGGGTTAGGTGGAAACACCATATATTTT	CASSQETGLGGNTIYF
TRBV3-1/TRBV3-2	TRBD1	17	NA	TRBJ1-6	TGTGCCAGCAGCCAAGATCTGGTGACAGGGAGTAATTCACCCCTCCACTTT	CASSQDLVTGSNSPLHF
TRBV30	NA	14	NA	TRBJ1-3	TGTGCCTGGAGTACAGGGATTGCTGGAAACACCATATATTTT	CAWSTGIAGNTIYF
TRBV11-2	TRBD1	17	NA	TRBJ2-2	TGTGCCAGCAGCTCCCTGAGGGGACAGGGGGTGCTCGGGGAGCTGTTTTTT	CASSSLRGQGVLGELFF
TRBV19	TRBD1	16	once	TRBJ1-5	TGTGCCAGTAGTATAGTATTGGGACAGGGCGAACAGCCCCAGCATTTT	CASSIVLGQGEQPQHF
TRBV2	NA	15	NA	TRBJ2-1	TGTGCCAGCAGGGAAGGGGGGCCTGGCCACAATGAGCAGTTCTTC	CASREGGPGHNEQFF
TRBV1	NA	15	once	TRBJ2-5	TGCACCAGCAGCCAGCCGGGACAGGGTCCAGAGACCCAGTACTTC	CTSSQPGQGPETQYF
TRBV29-1	TRBD1	12	NA	TRBJ1-2	TGCAGCGTTCCGACAGGGTACTATGGCTACACCTTC	CSVPTGYYGYTF
TRBV28	NA	16	NA	TRBJ1-5	TGTGCCAGCAGTTTCCCGCAGGGAGGGATTGGTCAGCCCCAGCATTTT	CASSFPQGGIGQPQHF
TRBV27	NA	13	NA	TRBJ1-1	TGTGCCAGTCGGGGGGTTGGGGACACTGAAGCTTTCTTT	CASRGVGDTEAFF
TRBV20-1	NA	11	NA	TRBJ2-7	TGCAGTGCTCCTTTCCGGGACAAGCAGTACTTC	CSAPFRDKQYF
TRBV7-2	TRBD1	15	NA	TRBJ1-1	TGTGCCAGCAGCTTAGTTCTCAGGGGGCGACCTGAAGCTTTCTTT	CASSLVLRGRPEAFF
TRBV7-8	TRBD2	16	NA	TRBJ2-1	TGTGCCAGCAGCCGGGCCCTAGCGGGGGGGTTCAATGAGCAGTTCTTC	CASSRALAGGFNEQFF
TRBV5-1	TRBD1	18	NA	TRBJ1-1	TGCGCCAGCAGCTTGGAGGACGGACGGAGGGGGCCGAACACTGAAGCTTTCTTT	CASSLEDGRRGPNTEAFF
TRBV5-6	NA	13	many	TRBJ1-1	TGTGCCAGCAGCTTTACAGCAGGGAGGGAAGCTTTCTTT	CASSFTAGREAFF
TRBV20-1	NA	11	few	TRBJ2-7	TGCAGTGCTCTAAAAGGAGACGAGCAGTACTTC	CSALKGDEQYF
TRBV28	TRBD1	15	NA	TRBJ1-2	TGTGCCAGCAGTTCCCCAGGGGGCGCTTACTATGGCTACACCTTC	CASSSPGGAYYGYTF
TRBV7-8	TRBD2	15	few	TRBJ2-7	TGTGCCAGCAGCTCAAGACTAGCGGGAGCCAGCGAGCAGTACTTC	CASSSRLAGASEQYF
TRBV11-2	TRBD1	18	once	TRBJ1-1	TGTGCCAGCAGCCGACTGAGTGGGACAGGGGCTAAGGACACTGAAGCTTTCTTT	CASSRLSGTGAKDTEAFF
TRBV10-3	TRBD1	18	NA	TRBJ1-2	TGTGCCATCAGTGACTTTGGTGGGCCAGGGGGCGCGGGCTATGGCTACACCTTC	CAISDFGGPGGAGYGYTF
TRBV5-1	NA	15	NA	TRBJ2-2	TGCGCCAGCAGCTTTCAGGGGTCGAACACCGGGGAGCTGTTTTTT	CASSFQGSNTGELFF
TRBV7-3	TRBD1	17	NA	TRBJ2-7	TGTGCCAGCAGCCCCCACTTCCGGGACAGTCGCCCCTACGAGCAGTACTTC	CASSPHFRDSRPYEQYF
TRBV5-5	NA	14	NA	TRBJ1-5	TGTGCCAGCAGCTTGGGACAGCTCAATCAGCCCCAGCATTTT	CASSLGQLNQPQHF
TRBV10-1	NA	15	NA	TRBJ2-1	TGCGCCAGCAGTGAGATCGGTAGAAACCACAATGAGCAGTTCTTC	CASSEIGRNHNEQFF
TRBV28	NA	18	many	TRBJ1-3	TGTGCCAGCAGTCCTATTGGAAAAACAGGGCTCATTGGAAACACCATATATTTT	CASSPIGKTGLIGNTIYF
TRBV5-4	NA	17	NA	TRBJ1-6	TGTGCCAGCAGCTTGGTTGGCGGCGGCACGGATAATTCACCCCTCCACTTT	CASSLVGGGTDNSPLHF
TRBV9	NA	14	NA	TRBJ1-1	TGTGCCAGCAGCGTAGCAGGCACGAACACTGAAGCTTTCTTT	CASSVAGTNTEAFF
TRBV20-1	NA	12	few	TRBJ1-6	TGCAGTGCTAGTCGGTCTAATTCACCCCTCCACTTT	CSASRSNSPLHF
TRBV2	NA	18	NA	TRBJ1-5	TGTGCCAGCAGTGGCTCCCTTTTGGGGCGAGTAGGGAATCAGCCCCAGCATTTT	CASSGSLLGRVGNQPQHF
TRBV19	TRBD2	14	NA	TRBJ2-7	TGTGCCAGTAGCCCTAGCGGTCCAAGCTACGAGCAGTACTTC	CASSPSGPSYEQYF
TRBV5-6	NA	16	once	TRBJ1-2	TGTGCCAGCAGCTTGGCCCGTTGGTTCGGAGATTATGGCTACACCTTC	CASSLARWFGDYGYTF
TRBV3-1/TRBV3-2	NA	14	few	TRBJ1-2	TGTGCCAGCAGCCAAGGGGGGGTAAACTATGGCTACACCTTC	CASSQGGVNYGYTF
TRBV7-9	NA	14	NA	TRBJ2-5	TGTGCCAGCAGCTTAAGGGCAGGGCAAGAGACCCAGTACTTC	CASSLRAGQETQYF